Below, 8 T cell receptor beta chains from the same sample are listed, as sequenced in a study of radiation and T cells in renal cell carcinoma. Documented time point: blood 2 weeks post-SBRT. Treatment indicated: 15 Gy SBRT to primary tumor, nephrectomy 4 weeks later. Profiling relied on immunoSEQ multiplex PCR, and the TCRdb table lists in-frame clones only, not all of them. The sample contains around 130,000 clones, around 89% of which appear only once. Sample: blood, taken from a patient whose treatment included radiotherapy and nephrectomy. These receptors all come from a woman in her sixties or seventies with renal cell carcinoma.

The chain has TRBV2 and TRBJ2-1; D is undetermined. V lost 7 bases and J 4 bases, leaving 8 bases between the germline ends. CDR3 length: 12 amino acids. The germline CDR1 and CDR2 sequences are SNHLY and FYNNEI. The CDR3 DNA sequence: TGTGCCAGCAAGAAGGATTACAATGAGCAGTTCTTC. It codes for CASKKDYNEQFF.

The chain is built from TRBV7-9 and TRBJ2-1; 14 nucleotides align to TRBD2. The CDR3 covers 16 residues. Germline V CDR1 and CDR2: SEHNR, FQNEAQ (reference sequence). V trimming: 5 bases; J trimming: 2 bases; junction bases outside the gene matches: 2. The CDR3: CASSTGLAGAYNEQFF. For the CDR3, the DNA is TGTGCCAGCAGCACGGGACTAGCGGGGGCCTACAATGAGCAGTTCTTC.

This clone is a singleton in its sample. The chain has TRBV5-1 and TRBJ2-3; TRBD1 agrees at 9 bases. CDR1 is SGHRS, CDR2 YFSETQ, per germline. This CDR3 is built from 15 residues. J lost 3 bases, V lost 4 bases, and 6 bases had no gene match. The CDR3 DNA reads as TGCGCCAGCAGCCAGACAGGGGGAGGGACAGATACGCAGTATTTT. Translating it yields CASSQTGGGTDTQYF.

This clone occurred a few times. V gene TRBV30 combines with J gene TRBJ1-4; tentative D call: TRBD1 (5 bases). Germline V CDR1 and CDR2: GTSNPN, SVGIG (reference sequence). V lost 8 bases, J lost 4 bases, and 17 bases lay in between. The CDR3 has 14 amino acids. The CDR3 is CAGMGPSVNEKLFF. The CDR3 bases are TGTGCCGGAATGGGACCGAGTGTTAATGAAAAACTGTTTTTT.

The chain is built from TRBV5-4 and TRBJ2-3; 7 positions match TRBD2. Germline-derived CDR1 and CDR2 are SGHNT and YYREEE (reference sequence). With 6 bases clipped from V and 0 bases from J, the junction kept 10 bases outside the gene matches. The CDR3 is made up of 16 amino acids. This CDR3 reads CASNLGNSGSTDTQYF. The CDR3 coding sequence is TGTGCCAGCAACTTAGGTAATAGCGGGAGCACAGATACGCAGTATTTT.

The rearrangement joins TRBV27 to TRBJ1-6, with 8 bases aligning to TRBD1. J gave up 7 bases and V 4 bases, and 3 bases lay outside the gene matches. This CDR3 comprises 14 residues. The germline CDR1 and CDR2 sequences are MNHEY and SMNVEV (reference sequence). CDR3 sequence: CASSWTGTNSPLHF. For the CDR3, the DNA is TGTGCCAGCAGTTGGACAGGGACGAATTCACCCCTCCACTTT.

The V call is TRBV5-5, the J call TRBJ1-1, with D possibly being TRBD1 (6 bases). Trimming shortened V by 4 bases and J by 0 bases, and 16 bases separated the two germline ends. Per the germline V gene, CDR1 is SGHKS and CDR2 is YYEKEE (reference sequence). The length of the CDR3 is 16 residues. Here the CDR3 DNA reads TGTGCCAGCAGCCCAGATCCGGGACAAGTGAACACTGAAGCTTTCTTT. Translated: CASSPDPGQVNTEAFF.

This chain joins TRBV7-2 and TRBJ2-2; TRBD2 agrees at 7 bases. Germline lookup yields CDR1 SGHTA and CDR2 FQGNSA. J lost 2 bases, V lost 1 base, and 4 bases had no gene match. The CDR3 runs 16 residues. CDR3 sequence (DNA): TGTGCCAGCAGCTTAGAGGCTAGCGGAAACACCGGGGAGCTGTTTTTT. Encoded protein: CASSLEASGNTGELFF.